This is a list of T cell receptor beta chains from one sample in a study of OX40 agonist ivuxolimab in advanced cancers. Generated by immunoSEQ multiplex PCR, the TCRdb table keeps only in-frame clones and is missing some. Of tens of thousands of clones listed, roughly 80% are singletons. This material consisted of CD4+ or CD8+ T cells sorted from blood, taken in a trial of the OX40 agonist ivuxolimab. These receptors all come from an adult with an advanced solid tumor such as melanoma, head and neck, liver or kidney cancer. The CDR3 runs from the conserved cysteine through the conserved F or W. The D gene is left open where the match is weak. Not every row has a clone size; where given, it reads once, few, many or a size class.

d_call,v_call,j_call,clone_size,cdr3_aa,cdr3_nt
-,TRBV13,TRBJ1-1,-,CASSLRSGGTEAFF,TGTGCCAGCAGCCTACGGTCGGGTGGCACTGAAGCTTTCTTT
-,TRBV29-1,TRBJ1-3,-,CSGDEGRGGNTIYF,TGCAGCGGAGATGAAGGCAGGGGTGGAAACACCATATATTTT
-,TRBV28,TRBJ1-2,-,CASTVDSYYGYTF,TGTGCCAGCACGGTCGACAGCTACTATGGCTACACCTTC
-,TRBV29-1,TRBJ2-1,-,CSVETGSGAGLSDEQFF,TGCAGCGTTGAAACCGGGTCCGGGGCAGGGTTGTCCGATGAGCAGTTCTTC
-,TRBV5-1,TRBJ1-1,-,CASSADPLNEAFF,TGCGCCAGCAGCGCAGATCCGCTCAATGAAGCTTTCTTT
-,TRBV27,TRBJ2-7,once,CASSLSLTYEQYF,TGTGCCAGCAGTTTATCCTTAACCTACGAGCAGTACTTC
-,TRBV5-4,TRBJ1-1,-,CASSVRQAGSAFF,TGTGCCAGCAGCGTAAGACAGGCCGGTTCAGCTTTCTTT
TRBD2,TRBV6-1,TRBJ2-1,-,CASRTSGNEQFF,TGTGCCAGCCGGACTAGTGGGAATGAGCAGTTCTTC
-,TRBV5-1,TRBJ1-1,-,CASSVDSRNTEAFF,TGCGCCAGCAGCGTCGACAGCCGGAACACTGAAGCTTTCTTT
-,TRBV6-6,TRBJ1-1,-,CASVDDRNTEAFF,TGTGCCAGCGTAGATGACAGGAACACTGAAGCTTTCTTT
-,TRBV18,TRBJ2-7,-,CASSSGNSRPYEQYF,TGTGCCAGCTCATCTGGTAACAGTCGACCTTACGAGCAGTACTTC
TRBD1,TRBV29-1,TRBJ2-7,-,CSVRGSGTERIEQYF,TGCAGCGTCAGAGGATCCGGGACAGAACGGATCGAGCAGTACTTC
-,TRBV6-6,TRBJ1-5,-,CASSPGGGRNQPQHF,TGTGCCAGCAGTCCGGGGGGAGGGCGGAATCAGCCCCAGCATTTT
TRBD1,TRBV2,TRBJ1-4,-,CASSQRTGRVSSNEKLFF,TGTGCCAGCAGCCAAAGGACAGGGAGGGTTTCGTCTAATGAAAAACTGTTTTTT
-,TRBV30,TRBJ1-1,-,CAWSLSGFEAFF,TGTGCCTGGAGCCTAAGCGGGTTTGAAGCTTTCTTT
TRBD1,TRBV6-1,TRBJ2-3,-,CASRLGQGPDTQYF,TGTGCCAGCAGATTGGGACAGGGCCCAGATACGCAGTATTTT
-,TRBV14,TRBJ2-7,-,CASSRAASYEQYF,TGTGCCAGCAGCCGGGCAGCCTCCTACGAGCAGTACTTC
TRBD2,TRBV9,TRBJ2-3,-,CASSVASGTSGITQYF,TGTGCCAGCAGCGTAGCGTCCGGGACTAGCGGGATCACGCAGTATTTT
TRBD1,TRBV27,TRBJ2-2,-,CASSLVQGPGWLFF,TGTGCCAGCAGTTTAGTACAGGGGCCTGGCTGGCTGTTTTTT
-,TRBV27,TRBJ2-2,-,CASSLLGTLNTGELFF,TGTGCCAGCAGTTTATTAGGGACACTGAACACCGGGGAGCTGTTTTTT
-,TRBV9,TRBJ1-3,-,CASSVGSVGNTIYF,TGTGCCAGCAGCGTAGGCTCAGTCGGAAACACCATATATTTT
-,TRBV19,TRBJ1-2,-,CASSIAGNSNYGYTF,TGTGCCAGTAGTATAGCGGGCAACTCTAACTATGGCTACACCTTC
-,TRBV7-2,TRBJ2-7,-,CASSPWALSSYEQYF,TGTGCCAGCAGCCCGTGGGCCCTCAGCTCCTACGAGCAGTACTTC
TRBD1,TRBV9,TRBJ2-6,-,CASSVGQGSSGANVLTF,TGTGCCAGCAGCGTCGGACAGGGAAGCTCTGGGGCCAACGTCCTGACTTTC
TRBD1,TRBV11-1,TRBJ2-5,-,CASSDRDRKQETQYF,TGTGCCAGCAGCGACCGGGACAGAAAACAAGAGACCCAGTACTTC
-,TRBV28,TRBJ2-3,-,CASTIGGTDTQYF,TGTGCCAGTACGATAGGGGGGACAGATACGCAGTATTTT
-,TRBV7-6,TRBJ1-4,-,CATAAELSPNEKLFF,TGTGCCACCGCCGCGGAGCTCTCGCCTAATGAAAAACTGTTTTTT
-,TRBV7-9,TRBJ1-1,-,CASSFGQGRLSSF,TGTGCCAGCAGCTTCGGTCAGGGGCGCCTTTCGTCCTTT
TRBD2,TRBV4-1,TRBJ2-3,-,CASTPAGTSGPRADTQYF,TGCGCCAGCACCCCCGCCGGGACTAGCGGTCCCAGGGCAGATACGCAGTATTTT
TRBD2,TRBV11-2,TRBJ2-1,once,CASSSKRLAGLSRDEQFF,TGTGCCAGCAGCTCAAAGAGACTAGCGGGGTTGAGTCGTGATGAGCAGTTCTTC
TRBD1,TRBV2,TRBJ1-6,few,CASSLTGVDSPLHF,TGTGCCAGCAGTCTGACAGGGGTGGATTCACCCCTCCACTTT
-,TRBV5-6,TRBJ1-3,-,CASSWGDTIYF,TGTGCCAGCAGCTGGGGGGACACCATATATTTT
-,TRBV9,TRBJ1-2,-,CASSVGPTETYGYTF,TGTGCCAGCAGCGTAGGGCCAACTGAAACTTATGGCTACACCTTC
TRBD1,TRBV11-3,TRBJ2-2,-,CASSPGGSWTGELFF,TGTGCCAGCAGCCCAGGGGGCAGCTGGACCGGGGAGCTGTTTTTT
-,TRBV7-7,TRBJ2-5,-,CASSLQVGGTQETQYF,TGTGCTAGCAGCTTGCAAGTTGGGGGGACCCAAGAGACCCAGTACTTC
-,TRBV7-6,TRBJ2-7,-,CASSLVPGEQYF,TGTGCCAGCAGCTTAGTACCCGGAGAGCAGTACTTC
TRBD2,TRBV10-2,TRBJ2-4,-,CASSESSSGKNIQYF,TGCGCCAGCAGTGAGTCGTCTAGCGGCAAAAACATTCAGTACTTC
TRBD2,TRBV6-5,TRBJ2-1,-,CASSYSAGAQNEQFF,TGTGCCAGCAGTTACTCAGCGGGAGCACAGAATGAGCAGTTCTTC
-,TRBV9,TRBJ2-7,-,CASSGRGEQYF,TGTGCCAGCAGCGGACGGGGCGAGCAGTACTTC
-,TRBV19,TRBJ1-4,-,CASRRTGANEKLFF,TGTGCCAGTAGAAGAACGGGAGCTAATGAAAAACTGTTTTTT
-,TRBV5-1,TRBJ1-2,-,CASSPRVDYGYTF,TGCGCCAGCAGCCCCAGGGTGGACTATGGCTACACCTTC
TRBD1,TRBV13,TRBJ2-7,-,CASSLVLGTGTYEQYF,TGTGCCAGCAGCTTAGTTCTGGGGACAGGGACGTACGAGCAGTACTTC
TRBD1,TRBV10-2,TRBJ1-5,once,CASSRTGAGAQHF,TGCGCCAGCAGCCGGACAGGGGCCGGGGCCCAGCATTTT
TRBD1,TRBV2,TRBJ1-5,-,CASKDRPYSNQPQHF,TGTGCCAGCAAGGACAGGCCCTATAGCAATCAGCCCCAGCATTTT
-,TRBV7-8,TRBJ2-1,-,CASSLSSGVSEQFF,TGTGCCAGCAGCTTATCGTCCGGGGTCAGCGAGCAGTTCTTC
-,TRBV5-4,TRBJ1-1,-,CASSLGLNTEAFF,TGTGCCAGCAGCTTGGGTCTCAACACTGAAGCTTTCTTT
-,TRBV2,TRBJ2-1,-,CASQQGGEQFF,TGTGCCAGCCAACAGGGAGGTGAGCAGTTCTTC
TRBD1,TRBV10-3,TRBJ2-3,-,CAIRSQGDLDTQYF,TGTGCCATCAGAAGTCAGGGGGACCTAGATACGCAGTATTTT
-,TRBV4-2,TRBJ2-7,-,CASSQARGVGYEQYF,TGTGCCAGCAGCCAGGCTAGGGGGGTCGGGTACGAGCAGTACTTC
TRBD1,TRBV7-2,TRBJ1-4,-,CASSPRQGAFNEKLFF,TGTGCCAGCAGCCCTCGACAGGGGGCCTTTAATGAAAAACTGTTTTTT
-,TRBV15,TRBJ2-3,-,CATSGLGGLLGDTQYF,TGTGCCACCAGCGGCTTGGGGGGGCTCCTGGGAGATACGCAGTATTTT
TRBD1,TRBV7-9,TRBJ2-7,-,CASSFTGTGAEQYF,TGTGCCAGCAGCTTTACCGGGACAGGGGCCGAGCAGTACTTC
-,TRBV11-3,TRBJ2-5,-,CASSAQGGEETQYF,TGTGCCAGCAGCGCCCAGGGGGGGGAGGAGACCCAGTACTTC
-,TRBV7-9,TRBJ2-1,-,CASSTINIGSSYNEQFF,TGTGCCAGCAGCACCATTAACATCGGGAGCTCCTACAATGAGCAGTTCTTC
-,TRBV6-1,TRBJ2-2,-,CASSEMFGRNTGELFF,TGTGCCAGCAGTGAGATGTTTGGGAGGAACACCGGGGAGCTGTTTTTT
-,TRBV6-5,TRBJ1-1,many,CASSVQGRFGEAFF,TGTGCCAGCAGTGTACAGGGTAGGTTTGGTGAAGCTTTCTTT
TRBD1,TRBV4-2,TRBJ1-1,-,CASSQAGGQGETEAFF,TGTGCCAGCAGCCAAGCCGGGGGACAGGGAGAAACTGAAGCTTTCTTT
-,TRBV5-4,TRBJ2-5,-,CASSGGQQETQYF,TGTGCCAGCAGCGGCGGACAGCAAGAGACCCAGTACTTC
-,TRBV27,TRBJ2-7,-,CASSPQGGEQYF,TGTGCCAGCAGTCCACAGGGTGGCGAGCAGTACTTC